This T cell receptor beta chain was sequenced in a study of T-cell memory formation after mild COVID-19. The 5'RACE method, run with constant-segment primers, produced TCR alpha and TCR beta cDNA libraries (carrying sample barcodes and UMIs). TCRdb fed the 5' RACE reads into MiXCR, producing one record per CDR3 protein. This table has a few hundred thousand distinct CDR3 sequences, around 14% appearing once. On this clonotype: What it recognizes is unknown.

Study-wide points: Pre-infection memory contained some responding clones, which suggested that cross-reactive memory had joined.

The sample was PBMCs or a T cell subset sorted from them (not recorded which). The TCR sequence derives from a man between 18 and 35 years old who had mild COVID-19 (a few samples of this study predate the infection). Cell type and time point are not known.

The DNA for the CDR3 is TGTGCCAGCAGTTACTCGACTGGAGCTAACTATGGCTACACCTTC. Translating gives CASSYSTGANYGYTF. This chain links TRBV6-5 with TRBJ1-2; D ambiguous. Germline-derived CDR1 and CDR2 are MNHEY and SVGAGI. V was shortened by 0 bases and J by 0 bases, with 8 bases between the two germline ends. The CDR3 contains 15 residues.